In its sample, the clone carrying this T cell receptor beta chain was seen a few times. Its antigen is as yet unknown. Per germline, CDR1 SNHLY and CDR2 FYNNEI. V dropped 4 bases and J dropped 10 bases, with 16 bases sitting between them. The CDR3 runs to 13 residues. Sorted subsets were CFSE-labeled and cultured four to five days with allogeneic dendritic cells. This specimen comes from a study of regulatory dendritic cells for organ transplantation. Study summary: Dendritic cell cultures received LPS on day 6.

The study's findings and limits: Regulatory dendritic cells appeared to expand memory CD8+ clones less than mature ones. Memory CD8+ T cells were the most oligoclonal; naive cells were highly diverse.

Assay used: immunoSEQ multiplex PCR; TCRdb lists only in-frame clones, some missing. The repertoire holds around 11,000 clones, approximately 84% seen once, with 2.5% in the top ten. This TCR derives from a human donor in good health. Sequences were obtained from memory CD4+ T cells from blood cultured with dendritic cells. The sample's subset: CD45RO+ memory T cells. The J gene is TRBJ1-1, the V gene TRBV2, with a tentative D call TRBD1 (6 bases). The CDR3 loop is CASSVDSAALAFF. The CDR3 nucleotides are TGTGCCAGCAGTGTGGACAGTGCGGCCTTAGCTTTCTTT.